Listed below are T cell receptor beta chains from one sample, sequenced in a study of cytomegalovirus exposure and HLA in healthy donors. The repertoire was sequenced with immunoSEQ multiplex PCR; TCRdb's copy has only in-frame clones and lacks some. The sample consists of around 110,000 clones, roughly 82% of them appearing once. Sequenced material: PBMCs. These receptors were collected from a male donor in good health and CMV-seronegative. Both conserved end residues are part of each CDR3. Fields, in order: D gene, J gene, V gene, clone size, CDR3 protein, CDR3 DNA. A D gene is named only where the DNA matches it firmly. A clone size is listed for some rows: how often the clone was seen (once, few, many), or a class if it is expanded.

d_gene: -
j_gene: TRBJ2-2
v_gene: TRBV18
abundance: -
CDR3aa: CASSPMAVPNTGELFF
CDR3nt: TGTGCCAGCTCACCTATGGCAGTTCCGAACACCGGGGAGCTGTTTTTT

d_gene: TRBD1
j_gene: TRBJ2-1
v_gene: TRBV27
abundance: -
CDR3aa: CARTDRASYNEQFF
CDR3nt: TGTGCCAGAACCGACAGGGCTTCCTACAATGAGCAGTTCTTC

d_gene: TRBD1
j_gene: TRBJ2-1
v_gene: TRBV5-1
abundance: -
CDR3aa: CASSLRPGQGGNEQFF
CDR3nt: TGCGCCAGCAGCTTGAGGCCGGGACAGGGAGGCAATGAGCAGTTCTTC

d_gene: TRBD1
j_gene: TRBJ1-1
v_gene: TRBV6-4
abundance: -
CDR3aa: CASSDSGQGDTEAFF
CDR3nt: TGTGCCAGCAGTGACTCGGGACAGGGTGACACTGAAGCTTTCTTT

d_gene: TRBD2
j_gene: TRBJ2-7
v_gene: TRBV27
abundance: -
CDR3aa: CASSSASGLETSYEQYF
CDR3nt: TGTGCCAGCAGTTCCGCCTCGGGACTAGAGACCTCCTACGAGCAGTACTTC

d_gene: TRBD1
j_gene: TRBJ1-1
v_gene: TRBV6-1
abundance: -
CDR3aa: CASSERLGQGMNTEAFF
CDR3nt: TGTGCCAGCAGTGAACGTTTGGGACAGGGAATGAACACTGAAGCTTTCTTT

d_gene: TRBD2
j_gene: TRBJ2-1
v_gene: TRBV28
abundance: -
CDR3aa: CASKESGSSNEQFF
CDR3nt: TGTGCCAGCAAAGAGAGCGGGAGTTCGAATGAGCAGTTCTTC

d_gene: TRBD2
j_gene: TRBJ2-5
v_gene: TRBV27
abundance: -
CDR3aa: CASSSPTSGRETQYF
CDR3nt: TGTGCCAGCAGTTCCCCGACTAGCGGGAGAGAGACCCAGTACTTC

d_gene: -
j_gene: TRBJ2-1
v_gene: TRBV15
abundance: once
CDR3aa: CATSRSAPGAAGDNEQFF
CDR3nt: TGTGCCACCAGCAGATCAGCCCCGGGAGCGGCCGGTGACAATGAGCAGTTCTTC

d_gene: -
j_gene: TRBJ2-2
v_gene: TRBV7-2
abundance: -
CDR3aa: CASSLERIYTGELFF
CDR3nt: TGTGCCAGCAGCTTAGAGCGGATCTACACCGGGGAGCTGTTTTTT

d_gene: TRBD2
j_gene: TRBJ2-1
v_gene: TRBV7-2
abundance: -
CDR3aa: CASSLEASGSYNEQFF
CDR3nt: TGTGCCAGCAGCTTAGAGGCTAGCGGGTCCTACAATGAGCAGTTCTTC

d_gene: -
j_gene: TRBJ2-1
v_gene: TRBV13
abundance: few
CDR3aa: CASSSQGRLNEQFF
CDR3nt: TGTGCCAGCAGCTCCCAGGGTCGTCTCAATGAGCAGTTCTTC

d_gene: TRBD2
j_gene: TRBJ2-1
v_gene: TRBV5-4
abundance: -
CDR3aa: CASSLALAGYNEQFF
CDR3nt: TGTGCCAGCAGCTTGGCATTAGCGGGGTACAATGAGCAGTTCTTC

d_gene: -
j_gene: TRBJ2-7
v_gene: TRBV10-3
abundance: few
CDR3aa: CAISEGQTSSYEQYF
CDR3nt: TGTGCCATCAGTGAAGGACAGACCAGCTCCTACGAGCAGTACTTC